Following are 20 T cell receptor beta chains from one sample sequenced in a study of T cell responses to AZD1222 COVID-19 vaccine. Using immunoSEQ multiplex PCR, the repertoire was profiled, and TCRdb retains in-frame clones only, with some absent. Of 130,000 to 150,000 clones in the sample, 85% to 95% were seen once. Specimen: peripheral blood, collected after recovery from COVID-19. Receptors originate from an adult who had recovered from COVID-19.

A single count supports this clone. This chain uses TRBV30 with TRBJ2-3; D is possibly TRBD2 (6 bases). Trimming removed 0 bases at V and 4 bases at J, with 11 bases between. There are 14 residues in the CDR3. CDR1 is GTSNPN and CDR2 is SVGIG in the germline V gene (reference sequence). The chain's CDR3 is CAWSVGWGADTQYF. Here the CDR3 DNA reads TGTGCCTGGAGTGTTGGTTGGGGGGCAGATACGCAGTATTTT. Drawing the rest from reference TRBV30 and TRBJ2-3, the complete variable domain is SQTIHQWPATLVQPVGSPLSLECTVEGTSNPNLYWYRQAAGRGLQLLFYSVGIGQISSEVPQNLSASRPQDRQFILSSKKLLLSDSGFYLCAWSVGWGADTQYFGPGTRLTVL.

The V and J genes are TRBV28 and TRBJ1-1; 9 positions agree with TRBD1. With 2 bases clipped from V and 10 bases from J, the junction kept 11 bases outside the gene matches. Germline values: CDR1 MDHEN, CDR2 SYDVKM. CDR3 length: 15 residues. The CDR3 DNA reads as TGTGCCAGCAGTTTACCTAAAGGACAGGGGTCAAGAGCTTTCTTT. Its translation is CASSLPKGQGSRAFF.

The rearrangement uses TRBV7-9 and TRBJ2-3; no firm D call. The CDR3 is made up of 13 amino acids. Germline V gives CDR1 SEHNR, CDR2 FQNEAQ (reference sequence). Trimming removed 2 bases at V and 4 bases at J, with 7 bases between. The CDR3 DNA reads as TGTGCCAGCAGCTTAAACGAGGCAGATACGCAGTATTTT. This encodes CASSLNEADTQYF.

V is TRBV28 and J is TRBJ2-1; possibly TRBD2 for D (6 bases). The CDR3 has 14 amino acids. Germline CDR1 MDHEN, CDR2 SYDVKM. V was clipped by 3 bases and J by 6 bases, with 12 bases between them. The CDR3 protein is CASSLGRERNEQFF. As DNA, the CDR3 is TGTGCCAGCAGTTTGGGGCGGGAACGCAATGAGCAGTTCTTC.

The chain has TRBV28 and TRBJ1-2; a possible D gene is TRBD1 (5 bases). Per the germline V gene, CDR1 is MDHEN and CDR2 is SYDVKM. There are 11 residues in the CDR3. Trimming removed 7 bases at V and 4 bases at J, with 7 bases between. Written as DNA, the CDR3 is TGTGCCAGCACCGGGGGCTATGGCTACACCTTC. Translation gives CASTGGYGYTF.

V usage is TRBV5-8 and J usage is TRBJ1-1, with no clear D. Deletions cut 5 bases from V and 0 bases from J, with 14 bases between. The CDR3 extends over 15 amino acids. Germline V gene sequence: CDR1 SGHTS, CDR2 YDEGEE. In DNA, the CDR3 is TGTGCCAGCAGTAAGGGTTACAACATGAACACTGAAGCTTTCTTT. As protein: CASSKGYNMNTEAFF.

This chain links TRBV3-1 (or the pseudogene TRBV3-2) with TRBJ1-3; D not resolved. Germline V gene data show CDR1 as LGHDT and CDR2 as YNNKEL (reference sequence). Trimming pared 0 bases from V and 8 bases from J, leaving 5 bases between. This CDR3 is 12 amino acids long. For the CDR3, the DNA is TGTGCCAGCAGCCAAGAAGGGCACACCATATATTTT. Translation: CASSQEGHTIYF.

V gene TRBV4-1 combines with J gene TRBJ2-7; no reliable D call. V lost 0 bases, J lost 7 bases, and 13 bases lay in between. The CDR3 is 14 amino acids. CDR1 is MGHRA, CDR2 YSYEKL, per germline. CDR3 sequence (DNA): TGCGCCAGCAGCCAAGAGCGGTTTCAAGAAGAGCAGTACTTC. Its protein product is CASSQERFQEEQYF.

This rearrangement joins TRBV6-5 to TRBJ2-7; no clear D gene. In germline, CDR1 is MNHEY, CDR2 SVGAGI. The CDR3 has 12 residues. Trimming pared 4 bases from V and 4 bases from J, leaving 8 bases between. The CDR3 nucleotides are TGTGCCAGCAGTTCGACGGAGTACGAGCAGTACTTC. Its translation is CASSSTEYEQYF.

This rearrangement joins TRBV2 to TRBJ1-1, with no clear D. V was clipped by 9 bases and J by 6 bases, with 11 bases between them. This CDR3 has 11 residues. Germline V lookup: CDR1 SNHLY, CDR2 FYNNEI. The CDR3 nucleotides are TGTGCCAGGAGGACGAGCGCTGAAGCTTTCTTT. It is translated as CARRTSAEAFF.

The CDR3: CASSRTDSWEQYF. The CDR3 DNA sequence: TGTGCCAGCAGCAGGACGGACTCTTGGGAGCAGTACTTC. The rearrangement uses TRBV27 and TRBJ2-7, with a tentative D call TRBD2 (5 bases). From germline, CDR1 is MNHEY and CDR2 SMNVEV (reference sequence). Deletions cut 6 bases from V and 7 bases from J, with 16 bases between. The length of the CDR3 is 13 residues.

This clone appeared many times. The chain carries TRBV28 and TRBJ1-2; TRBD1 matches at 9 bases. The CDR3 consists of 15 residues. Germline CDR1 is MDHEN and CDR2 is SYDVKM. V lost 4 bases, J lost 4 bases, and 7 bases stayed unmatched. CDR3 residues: CASSSGQGRFYGYTF. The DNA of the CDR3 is TGTGCCAGCAGTTCCGGACAGGGGCGGTTCTATGGCTACACCTTC.

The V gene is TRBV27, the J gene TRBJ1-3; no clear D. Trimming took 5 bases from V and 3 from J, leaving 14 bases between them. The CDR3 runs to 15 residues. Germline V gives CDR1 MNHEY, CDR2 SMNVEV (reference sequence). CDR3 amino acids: CASSTQPVGGNTIYF. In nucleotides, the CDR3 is TGTGCCAGCAGTACCCAACCCGTTGGTGGAAACACCATATATTTT.

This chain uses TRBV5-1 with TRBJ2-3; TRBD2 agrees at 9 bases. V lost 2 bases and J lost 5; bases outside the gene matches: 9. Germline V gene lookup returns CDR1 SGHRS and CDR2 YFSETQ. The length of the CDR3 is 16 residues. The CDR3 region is CASSFISGRSIDTQYF. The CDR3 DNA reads TGCGCCAGCAGCTTTATCAGCGGGAGGTCTATAGATACGCAGTATTTT.

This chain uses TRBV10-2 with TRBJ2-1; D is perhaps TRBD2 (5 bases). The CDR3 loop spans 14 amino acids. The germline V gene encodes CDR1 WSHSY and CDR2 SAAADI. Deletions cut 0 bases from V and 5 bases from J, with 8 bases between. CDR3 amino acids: CASSESVLDNEQFF. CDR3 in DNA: TGCGCCAGCAGTGAGTCTGTACTAGACAATGAGCAGTTCTTC.

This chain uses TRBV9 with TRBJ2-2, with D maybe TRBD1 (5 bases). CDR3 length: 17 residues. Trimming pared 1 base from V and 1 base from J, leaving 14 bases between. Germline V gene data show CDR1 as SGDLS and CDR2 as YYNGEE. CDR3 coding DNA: TGTGCCAGCAGCGTAAGCTTTCGGCAGGGGAACACCGGGGAGCTGTTTTTT. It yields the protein CASSVSFRQGNTGELFF. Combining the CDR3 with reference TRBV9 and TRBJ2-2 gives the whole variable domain DSGVTQTPKHLITATGQRVTLRCSPRSGDLSVYWYQQSLDQGLQFLIQYYNGEERAKGNILERFSAQQFPDLHSELNLSSLELGDSALYFCASSVSFRQGNTGELFFGEGSRLTVL.

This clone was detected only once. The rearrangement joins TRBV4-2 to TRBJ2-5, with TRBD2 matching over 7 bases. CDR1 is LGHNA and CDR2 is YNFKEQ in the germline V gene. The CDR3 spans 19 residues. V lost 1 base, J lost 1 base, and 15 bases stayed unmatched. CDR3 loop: CASSQVWRGRPATQETQYF. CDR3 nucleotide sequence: TGTGCCAGCAGCCAAGTCTGGCGGGGGAGGCCCGCGACCCAAGAGACCCAGTACTTC.

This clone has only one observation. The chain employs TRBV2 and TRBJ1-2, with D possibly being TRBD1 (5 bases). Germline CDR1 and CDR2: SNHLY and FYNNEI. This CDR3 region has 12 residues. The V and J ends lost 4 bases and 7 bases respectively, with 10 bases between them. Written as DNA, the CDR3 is TGTGCCAGCAGTGGCCCTGGGGGTGGCTACACCTTC. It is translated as CASSGPGGGYTF.

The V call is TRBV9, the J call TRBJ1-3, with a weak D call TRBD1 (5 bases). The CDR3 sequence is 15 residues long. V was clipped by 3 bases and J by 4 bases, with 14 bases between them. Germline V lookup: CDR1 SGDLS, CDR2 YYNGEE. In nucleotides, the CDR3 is TGTGCCAGCAGCGCATCCGGGACTCAGGGAAACACCATATATTTT. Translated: CASSASGTQGNTIYF. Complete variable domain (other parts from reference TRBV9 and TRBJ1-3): DSGVTQTPKHLITATGQRVTLRCSPRSGDLSVYWYQQSLDQGLQFLIQYYNGEERAKGNILERFSAQQFPDLHSELNLSSLELGDSALYFCASSASGTQGNTIYFGEGSWLTVV.

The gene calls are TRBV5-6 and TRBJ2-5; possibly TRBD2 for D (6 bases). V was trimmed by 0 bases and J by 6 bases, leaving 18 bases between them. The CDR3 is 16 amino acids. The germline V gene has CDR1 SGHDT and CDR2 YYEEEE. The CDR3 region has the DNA TGTGCCAGCAGCTTGGAAGGACTAAGCGGGTTAAAGACCCAGTACTTC. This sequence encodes CASSLEGLSGLKTQYF.